This entry lists 7 T cell receptor beta chains sequenced from one sample in a study of cytomegalovirus exposure and HLA in healthy donors. PCR amplification relied on 60 Vbeta primers (plus 13 Jbeta primers). The data were produced by immunoSEQ multiplex PCR, yet TCRdb's version contains in-frame clones alone and is incomplete. The sample records some 99,000 clones, 76% being singletons. Sequencing was performed on PBMCs. These receptors originate from a man aged 35 to 55 in good health and CMV-seronegative.

The chain employs TRBV18 and TRBJ2-7; 12 bases map to TRBD2. The germline gives CDR1 KGHSH, CDR2 LQKENI. The CDR3 sequence is 15 residues long. V lost 4 bases, J lost 4 bases, and 5 bases stayed unmatched. The CDR3 nucleotides are TGTGCCAGCTCACTAGCTAGCGGGGGGGCGTACGAGCAGTACTTC. Protein sequence: CASSLASGGAYEQYF. The complete variable domain, with remaining parts taken from reference TRBV18 and TRBJ2-7, reads NAGVMQNPRHLVRRRGQEARLRCSPMKGHSHVYWYRQLPEEGLKFMVYLQKENIIDESGMPKERFSAEFPKEGPSILRIQQVVRGDSAAYFCASSLASGGAYEQYFGPGTRLTVT.

The rearrangement joins TRBV5-3 to TRBJ1-1; the D is unclear. TRBV5-3 is reported as an ORF; its role is uncertain. The CDR3 is 14 amino acids. V lost 4 bases to trimming and J lost 2 bases, with 12 bases between them. The chain's CDR3 is CARSPSRVNTEAFF. In DNA form, the CDR3 reads TGTGCCAGAAGCCCCTCTCGGGTCAACACTGAAGCTTTCTTT.

The CDR3 sequence: CASSEGQPVFYNSPLHF. CDR3 coding DNA: TGTGCCAGCAGTGAAGGACAGCCTGTTTTCTATAATTCACCCCTCCACTTT. The J gene is TRBJ1-6, the V gene TRBV6-1, with a weak D call TRBD1 (5 bases). This CDR3 is 17 amino acids long. V was shortened by 1 base and J by 3 bases, with 13 bases between the two germline ends. Germline CDR1 MNHNS, CDR2 SASEGT.

DNA for the CDR3: TGTGCCAGCAGCCACGACAGGGGAGAGACCCAGTACTTC. This translates into CASSHDRGETQYF. The V and J genes are TRBV7-3 and TRBJ2-5; 8 nucleotides match TRBD1. The germline V gene encodes CDR1 SGHTA and CDR2 FQGTGA. The CDR3 sequence is 13 residues long. Germline trimming cut 5 bases from V and 4 bases from J; bases unmatched to any gene: 3.

This rearrangement joins TRBV4-3 to TRBJ1-2; no clear D gene. With 0 bases removed from V and 2 bases from J, the gap between germline ends came to 10 bases. This CDR3 spans 15 amino acids. Germline-derived CDR1 and CDR2 are LGHNA and YSLEER. CDR3 loop: CASSQDWPNNYGYTF. CDR3 nucleotide sequence: TGCGCCAGCAGCCAAGATTGGCCGAACAACTATGGCTACACCTTC.

This chain links TRBV5-4 with TRBJ2-3, with 8 bases that match TRBD2. J was trimmed by 0 bases and V by 4 bases; bases with no gene match: 10. This CDR3 is 17 amino acids long. CDR1 is SGHNT and CDR2 is YYREEE in the germline V gene (reference sequence). The CDR3 coding sequence is TGTGCCAGCAGCCCTTCTTGGCGGGGGGCCAGCACAGATACGCAGTATTTT. The encoded protein is CASSPSWRGASTDTQYF.

The V and J genes are TRBV18 and TRBJ1-1, with TRBD1 matching 7 bases. Trimming at V came to 1 base and at J to 5 bases, leaving 7 bases not matched to a gene. The length of the CDR3 is 15 residues. In germline, CDR1 is KGHSH, CDR2 LQKENI. Written as DNA, the CDR3 is TGTGCCAGCTCACCACAAGGAAGGGGGCAGACTGAAGCTTTCTTT. Amino acid sequence: CASSPQGRGQTEAFF.